This is a list of T cell receptor beta chains from one sample in a study of neoadjuvant anti-PD-1 for oral cavity cancer. Sequenced by immunoSEQ multiplex PCR; TCRdb stores in-frame clones only, minus some. The repertoire holds some 10,000 clones, with around three fifths as singletons. The sample here was tumor tissue, taken after nivolumab (anti-PD-1) treatment. Source of these receptors: a person aged 35-79 years with oral cavity squamous cell carcinoma. Each CDR3 is given with its conserved first and last residue. Each record gives: CDR3 DNA, CDR3 protein, D gene, V gene, J gene, clone size. A D gene is named only where the DNA matches it firmly. Clone size is stated in some rows and not others, as once, few, many or a class when expanded.

cdr3_nt: TGTGCCAGCAGCAAAGCGCAAGGGTATGTATATGGCTACACCTTC
cdr3_aa: CASSKAQGYVYGYTF
d_call: NA
v_call: TRBV21-1
j_call: TRBJ1-2
clone_size: NA

cdr3_nt: TGTGCCAGCAGCTTAACGCAGGGGGACTACAATGAGCAGTTCTTC
cdr3_aa: CASSLTQGDYNEQFF
d_call: TRBD1
v_call: TRBV7-9
j_call: TRBJ2-1
clone_size: few

cdr3_nt: TGTGCCAGTAGTTTCAGGGGCACCGGGGAGCTGTTTTTT
cdr3_aa: CASSFRGTGELFF
d_call: NA
v_call: TRBV19
j_call: TRBJ2-2
clone_size: NA

cdr3_nt: TGTGCCAGCAGGTTACTAGCGGACTATGAGCAGTTCTTC
cdr3_aa: CASRLLADYEQFF
d_call: TRBD2
v_call: TRBV27
j_call: TRBJ2-1
clone_size: NA

cdr3_nt: TGTGCCAGCAGCTTAGGGACAGGGGAGGTCTACGAGCAGTACTTC
cdr3_aa: CASSLGTGEVYEQYF
d_call: TRBD1
v_call: TRBV7-7
j_call: TRBJ2-7
clone_size: NA

cdr3_nt: TGTGCCAGCAGCCAGGGACATAAGGCCGGGGAGCTGTTTTTT
cdr3_aa: CASSQGHKAGELFF
d_call: NA
v_call: TRBV6-1
j_call: TRBJ2-2
clone_size: NA

cdr3_nt: TGTGCCAGTAGTTTCAGGACTAGCGGGAGGGCCGGGAGGCCCTACGAGCAGTACTTC
cdr3_aa: CASSFRTSGRAGRPYEQYF
d_call: TRBD2
v_call: TRBV19
j_call: TRBJ2-7
clone_size: NA

cdr3_nt: TGTGCCAGCAGTTTACTTTGGGGAAGGGACACTGAAGCTTTCTTT
cdr3_aa: CASSLLWGRDTEAFF
d_call: NA
v_call: TRBV27
j_call: TRBJ1-1
clone_size: few

cdr3_nt: TGTGCCAGCAGTGAAACGGGGAAGGGCGGCTACACCTTC
cdr3_aa: CASSETGKGGYTF
d_call: NA
v_call: TRBV6-1
j_call: TRBJ1-2
clone_size: NA

cdr3_nt: TGTGCCAGCAGCTCCGGACAGGGGGGGAATCAGCCCCAGCATTTT
cdr3_aa: CASSSGQGGNQPQHF
d_call: TRBD1
v_call: TRBV28
j_call: TRBJ1-5
clone_size: NA

cdr3_nt: TGCGCCAGCAGCAAAGAACCTTCCACCGGGGAGCTGTTTTTT
cdr3_aa: CASSKEPSTGELFF
d_call: NA
v_call: TRBV5-1
j_call: TRBJ2-2
clone_size: NA

cdr3_nt: TGTGCCTGGAAAATGGGGTCCGGCCCCTACGAGCAGTACTTC
cdr3_aa: CAWKMGSGPYEQYF
d_call: NA
v_call: TRBV30
j_call: TRBJ2-7
clone_size: NA

cdr3_nt: TGTGCCTGGAGTCAAGGAGAAGGAATTCAGCCCCAGCATTTT
cdr3_aa: CAWSQGEGIQPQHF
d_call: NA
v_call: TRBV30
j_call: TRBJ1-5
clone_size: NA

cdr3_nt: TGTGCCAGCAGCTTAGCGGGGGGTGAAGCTTTCTTT
cdr3_aa: CASSLAGGEAFF
d_call: NA
v_call: TRBV11-2
j_call: TRBJ1-1
clone_size: few

cdr3_nt: TGTGCCAGTAAGTGGACTAGCGGGGGGAAGACAGATACGCAGTATTTT
cdr3_aa: CASKWTSGGKTDTQYF
d_call: TRBD2
v_call: TRBV19
j_call: TRBJ2-3
clone_size: NA

cdr3_nt: TGTGCCAGCAGCCTAGCGTCCTACAATGAGCAGTTCTTC
cdr3_aa: CASSLASYNEQFF
d_call: NA
v_call: TRBV6-1
j_call: TRBJ2-1
clone_size: few

cdr3_nt: TGTGCCAGCAGTTCCCTAGCGAGGGCCACCGGGGAGCTGTTTTTT
cdr3_aa: CASSSLARATGELFF
d_call: NA
v_call: TRBV28
j_call: TRBJ2-2
clone_size: NA

cdr3_nt: TGTGCCAGCAGCCCTCAAAGAGGGCTTGGTCCAAATGAGCAGTTCTTC
cdr3_aa: CASSPQRGLGPNEQFF
d_call: NA
v_call: TRBV7-8
j_call: TRBJ2-1
clone_size: few

cdr3_nt: TGTGCCAGCAGCTTGGCCGGCACCGGGGAGCTGTTTTTT
cdr3_aa: CASSLAGTGELFF
d_call: NA
v_call: TRBV5-4
j_call: TRBJ2-2
clone_size: few

cdr3_nt: TGTGCCAGCAGCTTCGGGGGGCGAAACGAGCAGTACTTC
cdr3_aa: CASSFGGRNEQYF
d_call: NA
v_call: TRBV5-8
j_call: TRBJ2-7
clone_size: NA

cdr3_nt: TGTGCCACCTCGGACAGGGGATTAATCCATTCACCCCTCCACTTT
cdr3_aa: CATSDRGLIHSPLHF
d_call: TRBD1
v_call: TRBV19
j_call: TRBJ1-6
clone_size: NA

cdr3_nt: TGTGCCAGCAGTGAAGCTGGAGGATTCATGCAGCCCCAGCATTTT
cdr3_aa: CASSEAGGFMQPQHF
d_call: NA
v_call: TRBV6-1
j_call: TRBJ1-5
clone_size: NA

cdr3_nt: TGTGCCAGCACCATCTCGGTGGATACGCAGTATTTT
cdr3_aa: CASTISVDTQYF
d_call: NA
v_call: TRBV5-5
j_call: TRBJ2-3
clone_size: NA